Presented here are 2 T cell receptor beta chains from one specimen sequenced in a study of blood T cell repertoires in COVID-19. Profiling relied on immunoSEQ multiplex PCR, and the TCRdb table lists in-frame clones only, not all of them. Counted here are 130,000 to 150,000 clones, around 78% occurring once; the ten biggest clones make up about 1.9%. Material for sequencing was peripheral blood. The receptors derive from a woman aged 60 to 75 with acute or convalescent COVID-19.

The V call is TRBV5-4, the J call TRBJ2-7; tentative D call: TRBD1 (6 bases). From germline, CDR1 is SGHNT and CDR2 YYREEE (reference sequence). V dropped 0 bases and J dropped 2 bases, with 15 bases sitting between them. The CDR3 runs to 16 residues. The CDR3 DNA sequence: TGTGCCAGCAGCTTGGAGGTAGGACAGTTCACCTACGAGCAGTACTTC. It yields the protein CASSLEVGQFTYEQYF.

Remarks on this clone: A read error may account for a junction end that differs from germline. CDR3 nucleotides: TGTGCCAGCTCACTGGGACAGGGAACGACATTT. It encodes CASSLGQGTTF. The J gene is TRBJ1-1, the V gene TRBV18; 9 positions agree with TRBD1. The CDR3 has 11 residues. Germline CDR1 KGHSH, CDR2 LQKENI.